The 22 T cell receptor beta chains in this list originate from one sample, sequenced in a study of CD8 T cells in Susac syndrome. The RNA, about 0.5 to 1 ug, was put through reverse transcription using random hexamers. Each CDR3 protein is one row after TCRdb ran MiXCR on the immunoSEQ multiplex PCR reads. Among some 160,000 distinct CDR3 sequences listed, 94% were seen once. Sequenced sample: CD4+ T cells from PBMCs. These receptors all stem from a human donor with Susac syndrome.

The chain carries TRBV7-2 and TRBJ2-1, with D maybe TRBD2 (5 bases). The ends were cut back, 5 bases at V and 4 bases at J, with 12 bases in the middle. This CDR3 contains 14 residues. Per germline, CDR1 SGHTA and CDR2 FQGNSA. This chain's CDR3 is CASSPGVGYNEQFF. In DNA, the CDR3 is TGTGCCAGCAGCCCCGGGGTGGGGTACAATGAGCAGTTCTTC.

Only a few counts were recorded for this clonotype. CDR3 bases: TGTGCCAGCTCCGCGGGACAAGACTATGGCTACACCTTC. It translates to CASSAGQDYGYTF. This chain connects TRBV18 to TRBJ1-2, with D maybe TRBD1 (6 bases). Germline lookup yields CDR1 KGHSH and CDR2 LQKENI. This CDR3 region has 13 residues. V was shortened by 6 bases and J by 3 bases, with 11 bases between the two germline ends. The variable domain in full, with the rest retrieved from reference TRBV18 and TRBJ1-2, is NAGVMQNPRHLVRRRGQEARLRCSPMKGHSHVYWYRQLPEEGLKFMVYLQKENIIDESGMPKERFSAEFPKEGPSILRIQQVVRGDSAAYFCASSAGQDYGYTFGSGTRLTVV.

The chain joins TRBV4-2 to TRBJ2-5, with 10 bases that match TRBD2. Germline values: CDR1 LGHNA, CDR2 YNFKEQ. V gave up 0 bases and J gave up 0 bases; unmatched junction bases: 7. This CDR3 has 18 residues. The chain's CDR3 is CASSQDVLAGEYQETQYF. The CDR3 nucleotides read TGTGCCAGCAGCCAAGATGTCCTAGCGGGGGAGTACCAAGAGACCCAGTACTTC.

The rearrangement links TRBV7-2 to TRBJ2-1; TRBD2 is a possible D gene (7 bases). The CDR3 length is 19 residues. V was clipped by 5 bases and J by 0 bases, with 23 bases between them. Looked up from germline, CDR1 is SGHTA and CDR2 is FQGNSA. Here the CDR3 DNA reads TGTGCCAGCAGCCCGCGAATCGCGGGGGCTATGAGCTCCTACAATGAGCAGTTCTTC. It encodes CASSPRIAGAMSSYNEQFF.

The V call is TRBV7-9, the J call TRBJ2-5, with 9 bases matching TRBD1. V was pared by 5 bases and J by 3 bases, with 10 bases of the junction left unmatched. There are 16 residues in the CDR3. CDR1 is SEHNR, CDR2 FQNEAQ, per germline (reference sequence). Here the CDR3 DNA reads TGTGCCAGCAGCCCAGGGGACAGGGCAAGGGAAGAGACCCAGTACTTC. This encodes CASSPGDRAREETQYF.

The gene calls are TRBV18 and TRBJ1-1, with no clear D. Trimming removed 4 bases at V and 3 bases at J, with 9 bases between. The CDR3 spans 13 residues. In germline, CDR1 is KGHSH, CDR2 LQKENI. CDR3 loop: CASSLEEDTEAFF. The CDR3 coding sequence is TGTGCCAGCTCACTGGAGGAGGACACTGAAGCTTTCTTT. Full variable domain (remainder filled in from reference TRBV18 and TRBJ1-1): NAGVMQNPRHLVRRRGQEARLRCSPMKGHSHVYWYRQLPEEGLKFMVYLQKENIIDESGMPKERFSAEFPKEGPSILRIQQVVRGDSAAYFCASSLEEDTEAFFGQGTRLTVV.

V gene TRBV20-1 combines with J gene TRBJ2-5; tentative D call: TRBD2 (6 bases). Trimming took off 0 bases at V and 5 bases at J, with 13 bases between the two ends. The germline CDR1 and CDR2 sequences are DFQATT and SNEGSKA (reference sequence). The CDR3 length is 14 residues. This CDR3 is CSARDAGRRETQYF. CDR3 in DNA: TGCAGTGCTAGAGATGCAGGGAGGAGGGAGACCCAGTACTTC.

The rearrangement joins TRBV7-2 to TRBJ1-5; TRBD1 matches 8 bases. V lost 5 bases to trimming and J lost 3 bases; unmatched junction nucleotides: 9. The CDR3 contains 16 residues. The germline V gene has CDR1 SGHTA and CDR2 FQGNSA. The CDR3 region is CASSLKLDRDNQPQHF. For the CDR3, the DNA is TGTGCCAGCAGCCTCAAGTTGGACAGGGACAATCAGCCCCAGCATTTT.

This rearrangement joins TRBV7-2 to TRBJ1-6; unclear D gene. V was trimmed by 4 bases and J by 11 bases, leaving 6 bases between them. The germline V gene encodes CDR1 SGHTA and CDR2 FQGNSA. The CDR3 consists of 11 residues. This chain's CDR3 is CASSSVPPLHF. The CDR3 coding sequence is TGTGCCAGCAGCTCCGTCCCACCCCTCCACTTT.

V gene TRBV18 combines with J gene TRBJ2-3; the D is unclear. The CDR3 length is 14 residues. Between the trimmed V and J ends, which lost 3 bases and 5 bases, there was a span of 12 bases. From germline, CDR1 is KGHSH and CDR2 LQKENI. Here the CDR3 reads CASSPKGGGDTQYF. The CDR3 DNA is TGTGCCAGCTCACCCAAAGGCGGCGGAGATACGCAGTATTTT.

The chain links TRBV15 to TRBJ2-2; 9 nucleotides agree with TRBD2. CDR3 size: 15 residues. The germline CDR1 and CDR2 sequences are LNHNV and YYDKDF (reference sequence). J was trimmed by 6 bases and V by 0 bases; bases with no gene match: 2. CDR3 in DNA: TGTGCCACCAGCAGAGATTTAGCGGGGGCCGGGGAGCTGTTTTTT. Translating gives CATSRDLAGAGELFF.

The rearrangement joins TRBV20-1 to TRBJ2-7; no clear D gene. Germline V lookup: CDR1 DFQATT, CDR2 SNEGSKA (reference sequence). The CDR3 has 13 amino acids. V lost 3 bases, J lost 5 bases, and 14 bases lay in between. CDR3 region: CSASRRQIDEQYF. For the CDR3, the DNA is TGCAGTGCTAGTCGTCGCCAGATCGACGAGCAGTACTTC.

As DNA, the CDR3 is TGCAGTGCTAGAACTCCGGACCCTTACTCCTACGAGCAGTACTTC. This translates into CSARTPDPYSYEQYF. V usage is TRBV20-1 and J usage is TRBJ2-7; D remains unclear. The germline gives CDR1 DFQATT, CDR2 SNEGSKA (reference sequence). V was clipped by 2 bases and J by 0 bases, with 14 bases between them. The CDR3 runs to 15 residues.

The chain employs TRBV6-6 and TRBJ2-7; no clear D gene. V shed 5 bases and J shed 3 bases, with 8 bases lying between them. The V gene's germline CDR1 is MNHNY and CDR2 SVGAGI (reference sequence). CDR3 length: 12 residues. The CDR3 DNA is TGTGCCAGCAGTGAGGTAATCTACGAGCAGTACTTC. Translation gives CASSEVIYEQYF.

The chain uses TRBV18 and TRBJ1-5; D is uncertain. V was cut by 0 bases and J by 6 bases, with 15 bases left in between. Germline lookup yields CDR1 KGHSH and CDR2 LQKENI. The CDR3 runs 16 residues. The CDR3 region is CASSPPDLALGQPQHF. The CDR3 DNA sequence: TGTGCCAGCTCACCACCAGATCTGGCCCTGGGTCAGCCCCAGCATTTT. The variable domain in full, with the rest retrieved from reference TRBV18 and TRBJ1-5, is NAGVMQNPRHLVRRRGQEARLRCSPMKGHSHVYWYRQLPEEGLKFMVYLQKENIIDESGMPKERFSAEFPKEGPSILRIQQVVRGDSAAYFCASSPPDLALGQPQHFGDGTRLSIL.

This chain connects TRBV14 to TRBJ2-7, with a tentative D call TRBD2 (5 bases). The CDR3 covers 14 residues. Trimming shortened V by 5 bases and J by 5 bases, and 16 bases separated the two germline ends. From germline, CDR1 is SGHDN and CDR2 FVKESK. The CDR3 DNA reads TGTGCCAGCAGCAAAGCGGCAGCCTGGAACGAGCAGTACTTC. It translates to CASSKAAAWNEQYF.

V gene TRBV18 combines with J gene TRBJ2-7, with unresolved D. V lost 4 bases and J 5 bases, leaving 12 bases between the germline ends. CDR1 is KGHSH and CDR2 is LQKENI in the germline V gene. This CDR3 spans 13 amino acids. The CDR3 DNA follows: TGTGCCAGCTCACAACACACCGACCACGAGCAGTACTTC. Its protein is CASSQHTDHEQYF.

The V call is TRBV4-2, the J call TRBJ2-1; 7 bases map to TRBD2. Germline CDR1 reads LGHNA; CDR2 reads YNFKEQ. The CDR3 spans 14 residues. V lost 2 bases, J lost 5 bases, and 3 bases stayed unmatched. In DNA, the CDR3 is TGTGCCAGCAGCCAAAAAGGGACTAACAATGAGCAGTTCTTC. Its protein product is CASSQKGTNNEQFF.

V gene TRBV5-6 combines with J gene TRBJ1-1; D possibly corresponds to TRBD1 (5 bases). Germline CDR1 reads SGHDT; CDR2 reads YYEEEE. The CDR3 is 15 amino acids. Trimming pared 4 bases from V and 1 base from J, leaving 14 bases between. The DNA for the CDR3 is TGTGCCAGCAGCCCGGTTGGGGCCCCGAACACTGAAGCTTTCTTT. This translates into CASSPVGAPNTEAFF.

This clonotype was seen a single time. The V and J genes are TRBV6-1 and TRBJ2-2, with D possibly matching TRBD2 (6 bases). Germline-derived CDR1 and CDR2 are MNHNS and SASEGT. The germline V and J ends were trimmed by 3 bases and 7 bases, with 6 bases remaining between them. CDR3 length: 12 residues. In DNA form, the CDR3 reads TGTGCCAGCAGTGACGGGAGCGGGGAGCTGTTTTTT. Amino acids: CASSDGSGELFF.

This sequence joins TRBV20-1 and TRBJ1-1; 8 bases match TRBD1. Per germline, CDR1 DFQATT and CDR2 SNEGSKA (reference sequence). V gave up 4 bases and J gave up 3 bases; unmatched junction bases: 1. This CDR3 comprises 12 residues. The chain's CDR3 is CSAMDRDTEAFF. The CDR3, as DNA: TGCAGTGCTATGGACAGGGACACTGAAGCTTTCTTT.

The CDR3 region is CASSQESRRFQETQYF. DNA for the CDR3: TGTGCCAGCAGCCAAGAGTCTCGCAGATTTCAAGAGACCCAGTACTTC. This chain joins TRBV3-1 and TRBJ2-5, with D unclear. Trimming took 0 bases from V and 2 from J, leaving 13 bases between them. The germline gives CDR1 LGHDT, CDR2 YNNKEL (reference sequence). The CDR3 sequence is 16 residues long.